The next 3 T cell receptor beta chains were all read from a single sample in a study of molecular identifiers for immune sequencing clone quantification. TCRdb redid the calling of the PCR reads with MiXCR, one entry per CDR3 protein. The table has approximately 550,000 distinct CDR3 sequences, 20% to 25% seen once; the top ten hold about 0.8%. Sequencing input: naive CD8+ T cells from blood, with Jurkat cell RNA spiked in. Subset noted: FACS-sorted CD8+CD4-CCR7+CD45RA+ naive T cells. These receptors were obtained from a human donor in good health. Some libraries in this study had Jurkat cell RNA spiked in.

This clonotype was detected only a few times. The chain is built from TRBV28 and TRBJ1-4, with D possibly being TRBD1 (5 bases). The CDR3 totals 14 residues. Germline CDR1 is MDHEN and CDR2 is SYDVKM. V gave up 5 bases and J gave up 7 bases, with 14 bases separating them. Here the CDR3 DNA reads TGTGCCAGCAGTCCATGGGGGTCCGGTGAAAAACTGTTTTTT. Amino acid sequence: CASSPWGSGEKLFF.

This clonotype was recorded only once. A much bigger clone sits one base away, suggesting this may be a read error. This chain joins TRBV12-3 or TRBV12-4 and TRBJ2-5, with 13 bases identical to TRBD2. This CDR3 spans 19 amino acids. V was pared by 11 bases and J by 1 base, with 19 bases of the junction left unmatched. This chain's CDR3 is CAGTLTSGRPPGPQETQYF. DNA of the CDR3: TGTGCCGGCACTCTGACTAGCGGGAGGCCTCCTGGCCCCCAAGAGACCCAGTACTTC.

This clonotype has at least ten counts. V is TRBV30 and J is TRBJ2-1; D is perhaps TRBD2 (7 bases). V was pared by 1 base and J by 7 bases, with 11 bases between. CDR1 is GTSNPN, CDR2 SVGIG, per germline (reference sequence). This CDR3 is built from 13 residues. The chain's CDR3 is CAWSAGGNNEQFF. In DNA, the CDR3 is TGTGCCTGGAGTGCGGGGGGCAATAATGAGCAGTTCTTC.